This T cell receptor beta chain was retrieved from a study of regulatory T cells in long-lasting Graves disease (dated by TCRdb to about 2021). Background on the whole study: Persistent Graves' disease was defined as persistently positive TSH receptor autoantibodies together with antithyroid drug treatment for over 5 years. This study used TCR sequencing and RNA sequencing of peripheral blood to compare persistent Graves' disease patients against newly diagnosed Graves' disease patients. The study was registered as a clinical trial and conducted in China. A total of around 35 samples underwent TCR sequencing, from roughly 13 patients with persistent Graves' disease and some 20 patients with newly diagnosed Graves' disease. On average, persistent Graves' disease patients in the clinical cohort had been on antithyroid drugs for approximately ten years.

Interpreted using the paper, the time point label stands for: persistent/refractory GD, antithyroid drugs over 5 years with positive TRAb. For both TCR sequencing and RNA sequencing, RNA was extracted from PBMCs in TRIzol. The diagnosis of Graves' disease was made according to American Thyroid Association guidelines. Recruitment of patients was carried out at an endocrinology department in Xi'an, China. Each patient gave roughly 10 milliliters of peripheral blood, collected in an EDTA anticoagulant tube. PBMCs were isolated by Ficoll Paque Plus density gradient separation without further T cell sorting. An Agilent 2100 Bioanalyzer and agarose gel were used to assess RNA quality, and a NanoDrop 2000 was used to measure RNA concentration. The research as a whole found: The authors noted that the small sample size was a limitation that may lower accuracy. Persistent disease showed preferential use of TRBV28, TRBJ1-2 and TRBJ2-5, whereas newly diagnosed disease favored TRBV20-1 and TRBJ2-1. Compared with newly diagnosed patients, persistent Graves' disease patients had lower TCR Shannon entropy and fewer highly expanded clones, which suggests clonal expansion. Sequencing and analysis were limited to the TCR beta chain. Only peripheral blood was studied, because thyroid tissue, the primary lesion, was inaccessible. Persistent patients shared more public clonotypes among themselves (around 3,000) than newly diagnosed patients did (approximately 900).

Library preparation was by multiplex PCR. TCRdb records Illumina HiSeq 4000 as the sequencer. TCR beta libraries were built with iRepertoire HTBI primers and Arm-PCR amplification of CDR3 regions. PCR products were gel purified before sequencing. Processing in the source paper ran as follows. Across samples, 55 to 80 TRBV and 13 to 15 TRBJ segments were identified and used for gene usage analysis of CDR3 amino acid clonotypes. COPE and FqMerger were used to merge filtered high-quality paired reads into contigs. BLAST was used to align contigs to IMGT TRBV, TRBD and TRBJ reference genes, and CDR3 was defined according to IMGT. Highly expanded clones were defined as clonotypes with a frequency above 0.1%. Shannon entropy was used to measure repertoire diversity, and the Gini coefficient was used to measure V-J evenness. A clonotype found in more than one individual was treated as public. The public reads were reanalyzed by TCRdb: fastp trimming at Q25, MiXCR alignment, in-frame beta chains only. Rows with one shared CDR3 protein collapse into an entry with the most common genes and DNA. The authors' filters were not applied to this entry. Present in this sample are 390,000 or so distinct CDR3 sequences, less than 30% of which were seen just once. The ten largest clonotypes hold around 30% of the sample.

This clonotype was seen ten or more times. Its antigen target is currently unknown. Nothing much larger sits one base from this clone, and base qualities are not available. From a lookup of the germline V gene (reference sequence), CDR1 and CDR2 are SEHNR and FQNEAQ. The CDR3 covers 15 residues, taking in both the cysteine and the phenylalanine. Only the CDR3 part of the read is kept: 45 bases, read in frame from the first base. Relative to germline, V is 2 bases shorter and J is 0 bases shorter, with 10 bases between their ends. The chain is assembled from TRBV7-9 and TRBJ1-2; matching of 5 bases hints at TRBD1 as the D gene. The receptor's source is a woman aged 40 to 55 with Graves disease. Donor details come from another sample of the same person, matched by shared clones. The specimen was peripheral blood mononuclear cells (PBMCs), collected when the disease was refractory, from a patient treated with antithyroid drugs. The CDR3 reads as follows: CASSLQRQTNYGYTF. The DNA sequence is TGTGCCAGCAGCTTACAAAGACAGACTAACTATGGCTACACCTTC.